The rows below give T cell receptor beta chains drawn from one sample of a study of T cells in Graves' hyperthyroidism and ophthalmopathy. TCRdb reprocessed the multiplex PCR reads via MiXCR and lists one record per CDR3 protein. The sample comprises hundreds of thousands of distinct CDR3 sequences, 38% of which are singletons, and approximately 8.7% rests with the top ten. The sample consisted of blood. These receptors came from a man aged 18 to 30 with Graves' hyperthyroidism. Each CDR3 is given with its conserved first and last residue. Fields, in order: clone size, V gene, CDR3 length, D gene, J gene, CDR3 protein, CDR3 DNA. D genes are given only for firm matches. Clone size, where shown, is once, few, many, or a class for clones that have expanded.

.	TRBV2	15	.	TRBJ1-3	CASSEESGSGNTIYF	TGTGCCAGCAGTGAAGAATCGGGGTCTGGAAACACCATATATTTT
few	TRBV3-1	12	.	TRBJ1-1	CASSWSNTEAFF	TGTGCCAGCAGCTGGTCGAACACTGAAGCTTTCTTT
.	TRBV19	15	.	TRBJ2-3	CASSIGDLPTDTQYF	TGTGCCAGTAGTATTGGGGATTTACCCACAGATACGCAGTATTTT
many	TRBV29-1	13	.	TRBJ2-5	CSVYAGYGETQYF	TGCAGCGTGTATGCGGGGTACGGAGAGACCCAGTACTTC
few	TRBV15	11	.	TRBJ1-1	CATSSMTQAFF	TGTGCCACCAGCAGTATGACCCAAGCTTTCTTT
many	TRBV29-1	15	TRBD1	TRBJ2-7	CSVAKTRTGLDEQYF	TGCAGCGTCGCTAAAACCCGGACAGGCCTCGACGAGCAGTACTTC
.	TRBV24-1	17	.	TRBJ2-5	CATSDTQRARYQETQYF	TGTGCCACCAGTGATACCCAAAGGGCTAGATACCAAGAGACCCAGTACTTC
few	TRBV5-6	15	TRBD1	TRBJ2-7	CASSGAGQGSYEQYF	TGTGCCAGCAGCGGTGCGGGACAGGGCTCCTACGAGCAGTACTTC
many	TRBV2	13	TRBD1	TRBJ2-2	CASGQENTGELFF	TGTGCCTCGGGACAGGAGAACACCGGGGAGCTGTTTTTT
.	TRBV12-5	14	TRBD1	TRBJ2-5	CASGLGTGDETQYF	TGTGCTAGTGGTTTGGGGACAGGGGACGAGACCCAGTACTTC
few	TRBV5-4	13	.	TRBJ2-7	CASSQNDRGEQYF	TGTGCCAGCAGCCAAAACGACAGAGGGGAGCAGTACTTC
.	TRBV9	13	.	TRBJ2-7	CASSVGGTDEQYF	TGTGCCAGCAGCGTAGGGGGTACGGATGAGCAGTACTTC
.	TRBV7-2	17	.	TRBJ2-5	CASSAPPQRPRKETQYF	TGTGCCAGCAGCGCCCCCCCCCAGCGCCCCAGGAAAGAGACCCAGTACTTC
.	TRBV6-5	13	.	TRBJ1-2	CASSYSRGRGYTF	TGTGCCAGCAGTTACTCGAGGGGCAGGGGCTACACCTTC